This T cell receptor beta chain was retrieved from a study of blood T cell repertoires in COVID-19. Study overall: The study drew acute and convalescent COVID-19 samples from the United States, Italy and Spain. The cDNA or gDNA used as material had been derived from T cells, B-cell-depleted T cells, or PBMCs.

The table came from immunoSEQ multiplex PCR; TCRdb's copy has only in-frame clones and leaves some out. Of around 70,000 clones in the sample, 88% were seen once. To note about this clone: An end of the junction differs from the germline gene, which may be a read error.

Germline V lookup: CDR1 SGHVS, CDR2 FQNEAQ. The CDR3 consists of 17 residues. This sequence was found in a human donor in a cohort sampled during active COVID-19. Sequenced input: peripheral blood. This chain joins TRBV7-8 and TRBJ2-7; 9 bases align to TRBD2. CDR3 residues: CASSLALTSGGAYGVHF. The CDR3 coding sequence is TGTGCCAGCAGCTTAGCCCTGACTAGCGGTGGGGCCTACGGCGTGCACTTC. Full variable domain (remainder filled in from reference TRBV7-8 and TRBJ2-7): GAGVSQSPRYKVAKRGQDVALRCDPISGHVSLFWYQQALGQGPEFLTYFQNEAQLDKSGLPSDRFFAERPEGSVSTLKIQRTQQEDSAVYLCASSLALTSGGAYGVHFGPGTRLTVT.